This T cell receptor (beta chain) was captured in a study of beta chain bispecific antibodies for T cell cancers (dated by TCRdb to the early 2020s). For context, the study as a whole: T cells from healthy donors were cocultured with T cell leukemia lines in the presence of bispecific antibodies, after which the depletion of each TRBV family was measured by TRBV sequencing of the surviving cells. Jurkat cells expressed surface TRBV12 (TRBV12-3), and HPB-ALL cells expressed surface TRBV5-5. Overall study outcomes, separate from this receptor: Cross-reactivity of the anti-TRBV5-5 antibody with TRBV5-6 was attributed to high sequence similarity between the two genes. Every sequenced sample was a mix of normal T cells and leukemia cell line cells, and most of the targeted TRBV signal originated from the leukemia cells instead of the normal T cells.

This clonotype was seen many times. No antigen is known for it. The record has no base qualities; no much larger clone is one base away. The libraries included unique molecular identifier barcodes, and the barcodes were used to quantify clonotypes. Qiagen AllPrep DNA/RNA Micro kits were used to isolate total RNA, and an Agilent TapeStation was used to check RNA quality. TCR beta libraries were constructed by 5' RACE, in which cDNA synthesis was followed by two PCR steps with TCR beta constant-region gene-specific primers. An Illumina MiSeq platform was used to sequence the TCR beta libraries. On the study's bioinformatics: MIGEC, MiXCR and VDJtools were used for read processing. The frequency of each clonotype was calculated as the fraction of all unique molecular identifiers in the sample that belonged to that clonotype. Nonfunctional TRBV genes listed as pseudogenes or open reading frames in IMGT, such as TRBV1, TRBV12-1 and TRBV21, were excluded. TCRdb handled the public reads itself, with Q25 trimming in fastp and clone calling in MiXCR, and kept productive beta chains. Under each unique CDR3 protein, matching rows form one entry showing the most common genes and DNA. TCRdb's processing, not the authors', yielded these V and J calls. For this sample the table gives tens of thousands of distinct CDR3 sequences, of which approximately 2.4% were detected only once. Around 30% of the sample rests with the top ten.

From the germline V gene, CDR1 is WSHSY and CDR2 is SAAADI. Between the V and J ends, shortened by 8 bases and 7 bases respectively, the junction contains 15 bases. Measured from the cysteine to the phenylalanine, the CDR3 is 13 residues long. Solely the CDR3 DNA is kept, with 39 bases framed from the first base. T cells were expanded from blood mononuclear cells for 3 to 4 days with either the anti-CD3 antibody OKT3 or CD3/CD28 Dynabeads. The culture conditions for expanded T cells were RPMI 1640 plus 10% fetal bovine serum, recombinant human IL-2 (about 97 IU/ml) and IL-7 (roughly 4.5 ng/ml). Each coculture contained around 5 x 10^4 normal T cells, around 5 x 10^4 target cells and bispecific antibody in about 98 ul and was incubated for 15 to 20 hours at 37 degrees C. Each bispecific antibody was composed of two single-chain variable fragments, which were expressed in a single-chain diabody format with a His tag. Healthy human donors supplied the effector T cells, with peripheral blood mononuclear cells isolated from leukapheresis samples using Ficoll density gradient centrifugation.

The receptor was derived from a human donor in good health. Some clones in this sample may be carry-over from other donors' samples. The sequence links TRBV10-2 to TRBJ1-5; possibly the D gene is TRBD1, per 5 matching bases. The sequencing input was healthy donor T cells cultured with leukemia cells. The CDR3 region reads CASGLEWGQPQHF. The DNA reads as follows: TGCGCCAGCGGCCTCGAATGGGGCCAGCCCCAGCATTTT.